The sequence of this T cell receptor beta chain was determined in a study of OX40 agonist ivuxolimab in advanced cancers. About the full investigation: Ivuxolimab was an agonistic, fully human IgG2 monoclonal antibody directed against OX40 (CD134), a costimulatory receptor. Intravenous ivuxolimab was administered to patients every 2 weeks at six dose levels: 0.01, 0.1, 0.3, 1.5, 3 and 10 mg/kg. Among the roughly 50 dose-escalation patients, about 19 had hepatocellular carcinoma, 15 or so melanoma, 9 renal cell carcinoma and 9 head and neck cancer. A male proportion of 82.7% and a mean age of roughly 58 years, ranging from 23 to 79, were recorded for the dose-escalation cohort. Prior anti-PD-1, anti-PD-L1 or anti-CTLA-4 therapy was permitted, and about two fifths of dose-escalation patients had received checkpoint inhibitors. Three dose-escalation patients achieved partial responses, one with hepatocellular carcinoma and two with cutaneous melanoma. Peripheral TCRbeta sequencing was intended to test whether TCR sequence diversity was altered and clonal T-cell expansion was caused by ivuxolimab. The paper reports the monotherapy dose-escalation portion (N ≈ 50 patients) of the phase I ivuxolimab trial. The paper as a whole reports these results and caveats: The antigen specificity of the peripheral T cells that underwent clonal expansion was not determined. Low levels of normalized T-cell clonal expansion were also seen in some patients who did not respond. After ivuxolimab, more expanded clones were found on average in CD8+ T cells than in CD4+ T cells. Clonal expansion of both CD4+ and CD8+ blood T cells was observed from baseline to week 6 at doses 0.1 to 3.0 mg/kg. In the 0.1-3.0 mg/kg groups, partial responders had among the lowest normalized peripheral clonal expansion, particularly in CD8+ T cells.

Patients with a history of autoimmune disease or receiving systemic immunosuppression were excluded from the trial. In every dose cohort, peripheral blood was drawn for TCR sequencing at baseline, cycle 4 day 1, and cycle 7 day 1. Samples were obtained from an open-label, multicenter, first-in-human phase I dose-escalation trial of ivuxolimab. The trial enrolled adults with locally advanced or metastatic head and neck squamous cell, hepatocellular, melanoma or renal cell carcinoma. Before TCR sequencing, CD4+ T cells and CD8+ T cells were sorted from peripheral blood as separate populations. CDR1 and CDR2 were assigned from the germline V gene as SGHTA and FQGNSA. From cysteine to phenylalanine, the CDR3 is 17 amino acids long. The kept DNA is CDR3 alone, 51 bases in frame from the first base. Trimming removed 3 bases from V and 6 bases from J; the gene matches leave 16 bases unexplained. To sequence the TCRbeta CDR3 region, genomic DNA was isolated from the sorted cells. The immunoSEQ Assay was used to sequence the TCRbeta CDR3 regions. TCRdb limited this immuneACCESS table to in-frame rearrangements with V and J called. A share of clones is missing; checked studies link under half to unresolved V genes, and the rest is unexplained. The table for this sample lists tens of thousands of clones; 65% to 90% of them were counted only once. The leading ten clones occupy over 0.7% of the sample.

Comment on this clone: There is no known antigen for this receptor. No much larger clone is present one base from it, and per-base qualities are unavailable.

The sequence was obtained from an adult with an advanced solid tumor such as melanoma, head and neck, liver or kidney cancer. The sequence links TRBV7-2 to TRBJ2-7, and 8 junctional nucleotides match TRBD1. Sequencing was performed on CD4+ or CD8+ T cells sorted from blood, taken in a trial of the OX40 agonist ivuxolimab. The CDR3 loop reads CASSLIYGIQGASEQYF. The DNA is as follows: TGTGCCAGCAGCTTGATTTACGGTATCCAGGGGGCGAGCGAGCAGTACTTC.